A selection of T cell receptor beta chains follows, all from one sample in a study of blood T cell repertoires in COVID-19. The assay was immunoSEQ multiplex PCR, and TCRdb's table has in-frame clones only and misses some. The sample includes about 180,000 clones, roughly 88% of them seen just once. What was sequenced was peripheral blood. The origin of the receptors is a woman in her 30s with acute or convalescent COVID-19. The CDR3 runs from the conserved cysteine through the conserved F or W. A D gene is named only where the DNA matches it firmly. Clone size is stated in some rows and not others, as once, few, many or a class when expanded.

J | size | V | D | CDR3 | DNA
TRBJ2-7 | NA | TRBV5-5 | NA | CASSSLTDYEQYF | TGTGCCAGCAGCTCATTGACAGACTACGAGCAGTACTTC
TRBJ1-5 | NA | TRBV11-2 | TRBD1 | CASSSTGPPQHF | TGTGCCAGCAGCTCGACAGGGCCGCCCCAGCATTTT
TRBJ2-5 | NA | TRBV11-3 | NA | CASSLSGEETQYF | TGTGCCAGCAGCTTATCAGGGGAAGAGACCCAGTACTTC
TRBJ1-2 | NA | TRBV5-1 | NA | CASSLVGGYGYTF | TGCGCCAGCAGCTTGGTAGGGGGTTATGGCTACACCTTC
TRBJ2-1 | NA | TRBV28 | TRBD1 | CASSLWGQGRDEQFF | TGTGCCAGCAGTTTATGGGGACAGGGAAGGGATGAGCAGTTCTTC
TRBJ1-1 | NA | TRBV5-1 | TRBD1 | CASSLARTGGGTEAFF | TGCGCCAGCAGCTTGGCTCGGACAGGTGGTGGGACTGAAGCTTTCTTT
TRBJ2-4 | NA | TRBV19 | TRBD1 | CASTGQGRGPIQYF | TGTGCCAGTACGGGACAGGGTCGAGGCCCCATTCAGTACTTC
TRBJ2-7 | NA | TRBV2 | TRBD2 | CASSEGPSGASYEQYF | TGTGCCAGCAGCGAGGGGCCTAGCGGGGCTTCCTACGAGCAGTACTTC
TRBJ2-7 | few | TRBV6-5 | NA | CASSYRETPSYEQYF | TGTGCCAGCAGTTACAGGGAGACCCCAAGCTACGAGCAGTACTTC
TRBJ2-7 | NA | TRBV11-3 | NA | CASSPGPHEGQYF | TGTGCCAGCAGCCCCGGGCCACACGAGGGGCAGTACTTC
TRBJ1-1 | NA | TRBV27 | NA | CASWGVATEAFF | TGTGCCAGCTGGGGAGTAGCCACTGAAGCTTTCTTT
TRBJ1-1 | NA | TRBV11-1 | TRBD1 | CASSSQGAFEAFF | TGTGCCAGCAGCTCACAGGGGGCCTTTGAAGCTTTCTTT
TRBJ2-5 | once | TRBV2 | TRBD2 | CASSVGGRQTQYF | TGTGCCAGCAGTGTCGGCGGGAGACAGACCCAGTACTTC
TRBJ2-7 | NA | TRBV27 | TRBD2 | CASSRGLGLAGVWDEQYF | TGTGCCAGCAGTAGGGGGCTTGGGCTAGCGGGAGTTTGGGACGAGCAGTACTTC
TRBJ2-7 | NA | TRBV12-5 | NA | CASGPTTGYEQYF | TGTGCTAGTGGTCCAACCACGGGCTACGAGCAGTACTTC